Each of the 26 T cell receptor beta chains below was sequenced from the same sample in a study of T cells in women clearing cervical HPV infection. Libraries were prepared by immunoSEQ multiplex PCR; TCRdb keeps only in-frame clonotypes and omits some of them. Seen in this sample are under 35,000 clones; the ten most common clones hold 1.6%. Sequenced material: blood buffy coat. These receptors all stem from a woman between 18 and 69 years old with a cervical HPV16 infection that either progressed to CIN3+ or cleared (not recorded which).

As to this clone: The read ends 3 residues shy of where the CDR3 ends; the end is completed using the germline J gene. J is TRBJ2-4 and V is TRBV18, with 8 bases that match TRBD1. Germline CDR1 reads KGHSH; CDR2 reads LQKENI. This CDR3 has 15 residues. The CDR3 loop reads CASSPGTGVNYGQYF. CDR3 DNA, as far as it was read: TGTGCCAGCTCGCCCGGGACAGGCGTAAACTATGGT.

As regards this clone: The sequence runs out 3 residues before the end of the CDR3; the remainder is reconstructed from the germline J gene. The chain employs TRBV19 and TRBJ2-3; weak D call: TRBD1 (5 bases). The germline gives CDR1 LNHDA, CDR2 SQIVND (reference sequence). CDR3 length: 15 residues. CDR3 bases read: TGTGCCAGTAGTATGGGGCACAGAGAGAATCAGCCG. Its translation is CASSMGHRENQP. The complete CDR3 sequence is CASSMGHRENQPQYF.

Of note for this clone: The read terminates 3 residues before the CDR3 end, so the remaining end is supplied by the germline J gene. The chain employs TRBV5-1 and TRBJ1-1, with a weak D call TRBD1 (5 bases). The CDR3 covers 17 residues. Germline CDR1 reads SGHRS; CDR2 reads YFSETQ. Trimming stripped 6 bases from V and 0 bases from J, with 21 bases between. CDR3 amino acids: CASMGRGSDGLNTEAFF. The sequenced part of the CDR3 DNA is TGCGCCAGCATGGGGCGGGGGTCAGACGGCCTGAACACTGAA.

In regard to this clone: The missing CDR3 end, 3 residues past where the read stops, is filled in from the germline J gene. V is TRBV5-1 and J is TRBJ2-2, with 10 nucleotides matching TRBD1. CDR3 length: 17 amino acids. Germline trimming cut 0 bases from V and 2 bases from J; bases unmatched to any gene: 4. CDR1 and CDR2 from the germline V gene are SGHRS and YFSETQ. CDR3 residues: CASSLEGQGPNTGELFF. The CDR3 DNA, read in part, is TGCGCCAGCAGCTTGGAGGGACAGGGGCCCAACACCGGGGAG. Supplemented by reference TRBV5-1 and TRBJ2-2, the full variable domain reads KAGVTQTPRYLIKTRGQQVTLSCSPISGHRSVSWYQQTPGQGLQFLFEYFSETQRNKGNFPGRFSGRQFSNSRSEMNVSTLELGDSALYLCASSLEGQGPNTGELFFGEGSRLTVL.

Concerning this clone: The read ends 3 residues early relative to the CDR3; the germline J gene fills the gap. This chain uses TRBV6-2 or TRBV6-3 with TRBJ2-5, with 14 bases aligning to TRBD2. The trim removed 5 bases at V and 7 bases at J, leaving 6 bases unmatched. Germline CDR1 MNHEY, CDR2 SVGEGT. The CDR3 spans 15 residues. Incomplete CDR3 DNA: TGTGCCAGCAGTGCGGGACTAGCGGGAGATGGGACC. Its translation: CASSAGLAGDGT. The CDR3 as a whole reads CASSAGLAGDGTQYF.

As to this clone: The CDR3 end falls 3 residues outside the read, so it is completed with the germline J gene. The V call is TRBV6-4, the J call TRBJ2-1; 11 bases are a match to TRBD2. Germline CDR1 MRHNA, CDR2 SNTAGT. The CDR3 has 15 residues. The V gene end was trimmed by 6 bases and the J gene end by 4 bases; junction bases not matched to a gene: 5. The covered CDR3 bases are TGTGCCAGCAGCCTCCTAGCGGGGGGTTACAATGAG. This encodes CASSLLAGGYNE. The entire CDR3 protein is CASSLLAGGYNEQFF.

On this clone: The read ends 3 residues shy of where the CDR3 ends; the end is completed using the germline J gene. The chain combines TRBV29-1 with TRBJ2-5; D might be TRBD2 (5 bases). The CDR3 runs to 12 residues. The germline V gene encodes CDR1 SQVTM and CDR2 ANQGSEA. The V end lost 6 bases, the J end lost 1 base, and 9 bases lay between the germline ends. Incomplete CDR3 DNA: TGCAGCGTAGACCGGGGCCAAGAGACC. This translates into CSVDRGQET. The complete CDR3 reads CSVDRGQETQYF.

CDR3 bases read: TGCGCCAGCAGCTTGCGGGAGACC. Amino acids: CASSLRET. The full-length CDR3 reads as CASSLRETQYF. The chain links TRBV5-1 to TRBJ2-5; D remains unclear. The read terminates 3 residues before the CDR3 end, so the remaining end is supplied by the germline J gene. The V gene lost 1 base and the J gene lost 5 bases, with 3 bases spanning the gap. There are 11 residues in the CDR3. CDR1 and CDR2 (germline): SGHRS, YFSETQ.

On this clone itself: The read ends 3 residues before the CDR3 terminus; that terminus is restored from the germline J gene. The chain couples TRBV20-1 to TRBJ2-1; weak D call: TRBD2 (6 bases). The CDR3 length is 14 residues. Germline V gene sequence: CDR1 DFQATT, CDR2 SNEGSKA (reference sequence). The V gene lost 6 bases and the J gene lost 4 bases, with 16 bases spanning the gap. CDR3 residues: CSAKTGLGYNEQFF. Incomplete CDR3 DNA: TGCAGTGCCAAGACGGGACTGGGTTACAATGAG.

In regard to this clone: The CDR3 end falls 3 residues outside the read, so it is completed with the germline J gene. The chain has TRBV7-3 and TRBJ1-2; D gene unclear. From germline, CDR1 is SGHTA and CDR2 FQGTGA. The CDR3 sequence is 14 residues long. CDR3: CASSFSGRANDYTF. The sequenced part of the CDR3 DNA is TGTGCCAGCAGCTTTAGCGGGAGGGCCAATGAC.

Points on this clone: The CDR3 end is not reached by the read, which stops 3 residues before it; the germline J gene fills it in. The chain recombines TRBV30 with TRBJ2-7, with D possibly being TRBD1 (6 bases). Germline lookup yields CDR1 GTSNPN and CDR2 SVGIG (reference sequence). The CDR3 totals 14 residues. Trimming pared 2 bases from V and 6 bases from J, leaving 17 bases between. CDR3 residues: CAWSPTGYWGEQYF. The part of the CDR3 DNA that was read is TGTGCCTGGAGTCCGACAGGCTATTGGGGCGAG.

As regards this clone: The read ends 3 residues early relative to the CDR3; the germline J gene fills the gap. The genes are TRBV7-7 and TRBJ2-5, with 7 nucleotides matching TRBD1. Germline trimming cut 5 bases from V and 1 base from J; bases unmatched to any gene: 7. The V gene's germline CDR1 is SSHAT and CDR2 FNYEAQ (reference sequence). The CDR3 runs to 15 residues. CDR3 sequence: CASSQSTGIQETQYF. The sequenced CDR3 bases are TGTGCCAGCAGCCAATCGACAGGGATCCAAGAGACC. Complete variable domain (other parts from reference TRBV7-7 and TRBJ2-5): GAGVSQSPRYKVTKRGQDVTLRCDPISSHATLYWYQQALGQGPEFLTYFNYEAQPDKSGLPSDRFSAERPEGSISTLTIQRTEQRDSAMYRCASSQSTGIQETQYFGPGTRLLVL.

As to this clone: Read coverage stops 3 residues before the CDR3 terminus; the germline J gene supplies the remainder. The J gene is TRBJ1-1, the V gene TRBV18; 8 nucleotides match TRBD1. J was trimmed by 2 bases and V by 3 bases; bases with no gene match: 11. Germline values: CDR1 KGHSH, CDR2 LQKENI. The CDR3 loop spans 17 amino acids. The CDR3 sequence: CASSPRTGRGENTEAFF. The CDR3 DNA, read in part, is TGTGCCAGCTCACCTCGGACAGGGAGAGGAGAAAACACTGAA.

About this clone itself: Germline and junction disagree at one end, which may indicate a read error. The sequenced fragment ends 3 residues before the CDR3 boundary, so the rest is inferred from the germline J gene. This specimen includes other DNA sequences encoding the same CDR3. J is TRBJ1-3 and V is TRBV19, with D perhaps TRBD1 (5 bases). The germline CDR1 and CDR2 sequences are LNHDA and SQIVND (reference sequence). CDR3 length: 16 amino acids. The CDR3 bases that were read are TGTGCCAGTAGTATTGGGGCCACCCGCTCTGGAAACACG. This encodes CASSIGATRSGNT. The entire CDR3 protein reads CASSIGATRSGNTIYF.

Notes on this clone: The CDR3 extends 3 residues past the end of the read, so its final part is completed from the germline J gene. The gene calls are TRBV23-1 and TRBJ2-4, with no clear D. TRBV23-1 is an ORF, and what it does is uncertain. The CDR3 loop spans 16 amino acids. The CDR3 loop is CASSQSTGYSNQPQYF. Partial CDR3 DNA: TGCGCCAGCAGTCAATCGACCGGATATAGCAATCAGCCT.

As regards this clone: The CDR3 end lies 3 residues beyond the end of the read and is filled in from the germline J gene. The rearrangement uses TRBV6-1 and TRBJ1-1; D unresolved. Trimming took 3 bases from V and 7 from J, leaving 12 bases between them. The germline V gene has CDR1 MNHNS and CDR2 SASEGT. The CDR3 consists of 13 residues. The CDR3 loop is CASSETRGFEAFF. The sequenced CDR3 bases are TGTGCCAGCAGTGAGACCCGAGGGTTTGAA.

Comments on this clone: The read stops 3 residues short of the end of the CDR3; the missing end is completed from the germline J gene. This chain joins TRBV14 and TRBJ2-3; TRBD2 is a possible D gene (5 bases). The CDR3 consists of 14 residues. Germline V gives CDR1 SGHDN, CDR2 FVKESK. CDR3 sequence reads: CASSQVGFGETQYF. The CDR3 bases that were read are TGTGCCAGCAGCCAAGTCGGGTTCGGGGAGACG.

Details on this clone: The read terminates 3 residues ahead of where the CDR3 ends, so the germline J gene completes it. This chain links TRBV6-2 or TRBV6-3 with TRBJ1-6; 9 nucleotides line up with TRBD1. Germline CDR1 is MNHEY and CDR2 is SVGEGT. V dropped 2 bases and J dropped 8; count of bases not matched to a gene: 4. The CDR3 has 15 residues. The DNA read from the CDR3 is TGTGCCAGCAGTTACGTGGGACAGGGTGATTCACCC. Translated: CASSYVGQGDSP. In full, the CDR3 reads CASSYVGQGDSPLHF.

Notes on this clone: Sequencing ends 3 residues short of the CDR3 end; the germline J gene provides the rest. The J gene is TRBJ2-3, the V gene TRBV4-2; D unresolved. Germline V gives CDR1 LGHNA, CDR2 YNFKEQ. V was trimmed by 1 base and J by 0 bases, leaving 8 bases between them. CDR3 length: 15 residues. This CDR3 reads CASSQGGSSTDTQYF. CDR3 bases read: TGTGCCAGCAGCCAAGGAGGCTCGAGCACAGATACG.

The CDR3 is CASSSGRGGEKLFF. The part of the CDR3 DNA that was read is TGTGCCAGCAGCTCGGGGAGAGGAGGTGAAAAG. This chain joins TRBV5-5 and TRBJ2-2; possible D gene TRBD2, 5 bases. The read finishes 3 residues shy of the CDR3 end, and the germline J gene is used to complete it. From germline, CDR1 is SGHKS and CDR2 YYEKEE (reference sequence). This CDR3 contains 14 residues.

Turning to this clone: The CDR3 end falls 3 residues outside the read, so it is completed with the germline J gene. The chain links TRBV5-1 to TRBJ2-3; TRBD2 matches at 8 bases. The CDR3 consists of 13 residues. Germline lookup yields CDR1 SGHRS and CDR2 YFSETQ. V gave up 3 bases and J gave up 6 bases; unmatched junction bases: 3. The covered CDR3 bases are TGCGCCAGCAGCTCGGGGGGGACCGATACG. Translating it yields CASSSGGTDT. The full CDR3 protein reads CASSSGGTDTQYF.

In the case of this clone: With the read ending 3 residues before the CDR3 end, the germline J gene is used to fill in that end. V and J are TRBV20-1 and TRBJ1-3; D gene ambiguous. The CDR3 covers 14 residues. The ends were cut back, 1 base at V and 4 bases at J, with 11 bases in the middle. Germline lookup yields CDR1 DFQATT and CDR2 SNEGSKA (reference sequence). The CDR3 is CSARAPWQGNTIYF. The DNA read from the CDR3 is TGCAGTGCTAGAGCTCCATGGCAAGGAAACACC.

On this clone itself: Sequencing ends 3 residues short of the CDR3 end; the germline J gene provides the rest. The V and J genes are TRBV18 and TRBJ2-3, with 11 bases identical to TRBD1. CDR1 KGHSH and CDR2 LQKENI come from the germline V gene. This CDR3 is built from 15 residues. The covered CDR3 bases are TGTGCCAGCTCACCAAGGACAGGGGGCCGGGAGACG. This gives the protein CASSPRTGGRET. The CDR3 in full is CASSPRTGGRETQYF.

For this clone: The read is 3 residues too short to cover the CDR3 end, so that end is filled in from the germline J gene. This rearrangement joins TRBV6-1 to TRBJ1-6; no clear D gene. V gave up 4 bases and J gave up 0 bases, with 10 bases separating them. CDR1 MNHNS and CDR2 SASEGT come from the germline V gene. The CDR3 has 16 amino acids. CDR3 bases read: TGTGCCAGCAGTGCGCGGGCGAGCTCCTATAATTCACCC. Translating gives CASSARASSYNSP. From start to end, the CDR3 is CASSARASSYNSPLHF.

On this clone itself: The CDR3 end is not reached by the read, which stops 3 residues before it; the germline J gene fills it in. The J gene is TRBJ2-5, the V gene TRBV7-2; tentatively, D is TRBD1 or TRBD2 (5 bases each). V was clipped by 5 bases and J by 5 bases, with 18 bases between them. The CDR3 covers 15 residues. Looked up from germline, CDR1 is SGHTA and CDR2 is FQGNSA. The CDR3 sequence: CASSPGYLGVETQYF. The covered CDR3 bases are TGTGCCAGCAGCCCGGGATATCTAGGGGTGGAGACC.

Regarding this clone: Sequencing ends 3 residues short of the CDR3 end; the germline J gene provides the rest. This chain uses TRBV11-2 with TRBJ2-1; tentatively, D is TRBD2 (5 bases). The CDR3 totals 12 residues. Germline V gene sequence: CDR1 SGHAT, CDR2 FQNNGV. Trimming removed 2 bases at V and 9 bases at J, with 8 bases between. The covered CDR3 bases are TGTGCCAGCAGCTTACCCGAGGGTGAG. Translating gives CASSLPEGE. The full CDR3 sequence reads CASSLPEGEQFF.